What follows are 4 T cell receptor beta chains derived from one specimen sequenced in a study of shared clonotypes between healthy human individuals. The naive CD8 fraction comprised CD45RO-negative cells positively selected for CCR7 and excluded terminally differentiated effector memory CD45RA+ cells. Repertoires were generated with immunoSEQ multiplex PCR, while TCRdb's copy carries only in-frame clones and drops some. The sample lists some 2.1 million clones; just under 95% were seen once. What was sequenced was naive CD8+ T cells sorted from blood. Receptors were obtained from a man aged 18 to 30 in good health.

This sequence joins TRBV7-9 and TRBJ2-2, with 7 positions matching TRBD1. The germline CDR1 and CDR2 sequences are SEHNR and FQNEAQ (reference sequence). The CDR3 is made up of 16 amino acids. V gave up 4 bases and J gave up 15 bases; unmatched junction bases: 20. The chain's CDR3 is CASSSQGQPTPVRMFF. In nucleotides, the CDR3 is TGTGCCAGCAGCTCCCAGGGACAGCCTACACCGGTACGGATGTTTTTT.

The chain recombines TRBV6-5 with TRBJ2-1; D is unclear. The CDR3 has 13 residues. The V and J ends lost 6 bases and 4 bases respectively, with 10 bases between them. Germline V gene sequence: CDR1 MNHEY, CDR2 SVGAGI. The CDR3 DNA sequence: TGTGCCAGCAGACCCCAGGAATACAATGAGCAGTTCTTC. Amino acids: CASRPQEYNEQFF.

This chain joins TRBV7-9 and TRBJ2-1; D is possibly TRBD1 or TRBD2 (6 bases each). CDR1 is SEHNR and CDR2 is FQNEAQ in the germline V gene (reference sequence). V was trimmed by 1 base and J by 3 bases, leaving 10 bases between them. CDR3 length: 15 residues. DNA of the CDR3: TGTGCCAGCAGCTTAGTCGGGGGCCTCTACAATGAGCAGTTCTTC. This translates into CASSLVGGLYNEQFF. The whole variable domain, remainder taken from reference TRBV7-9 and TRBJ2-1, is DTGVSQNPRHKITKRGQNVTFRCDPISEHNRLYWYRQTLGQGPEFLTYFQNEAQLEKSRLLSDRFSAERPKGSFSTLEIQRTEQGDSAMYLCASSLVGGLYNEQFFGPGTRLTVL.

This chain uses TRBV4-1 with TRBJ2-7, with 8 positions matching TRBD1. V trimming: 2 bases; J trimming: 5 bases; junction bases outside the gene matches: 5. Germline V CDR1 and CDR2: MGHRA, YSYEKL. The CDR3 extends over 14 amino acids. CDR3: CASSQRQGAHEQYF. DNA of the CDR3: TGCGCCAGCAGCCAAAGGCAGGGGGCTCACGAGCAGTACTTC.